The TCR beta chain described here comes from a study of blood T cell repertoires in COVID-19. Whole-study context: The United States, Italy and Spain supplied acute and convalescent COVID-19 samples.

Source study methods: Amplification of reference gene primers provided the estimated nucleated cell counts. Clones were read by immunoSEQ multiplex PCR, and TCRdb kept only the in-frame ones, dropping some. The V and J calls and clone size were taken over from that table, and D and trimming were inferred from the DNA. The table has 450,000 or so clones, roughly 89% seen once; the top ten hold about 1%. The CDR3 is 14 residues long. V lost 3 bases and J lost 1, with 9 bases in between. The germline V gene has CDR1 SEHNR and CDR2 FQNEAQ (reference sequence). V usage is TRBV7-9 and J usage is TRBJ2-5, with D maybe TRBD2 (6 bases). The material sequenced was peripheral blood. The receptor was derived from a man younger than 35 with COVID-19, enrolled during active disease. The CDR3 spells CASSFPGVQETQYF. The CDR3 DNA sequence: TGTGCCAGCAGCTTTCCGGGAGTCCAAGAGACCCAGTACTTC.